The 28 T cell receptor beta chains listed next were all sequenced from one sample in a study of cytomegalovirus exposure and HLA in healthy donors. Sequencing used immunoSEQ multiplex PCR; TCRdb keeps in-frame clones, though not all of them. The table includes roughly 70,000 clones, approximately 90% detected once. Specimen: PBMCs. The source of these receptors is a woman between 18 and 29 years old in good health and CMV-seropositive.

The rearrangement joins TRBV5-1 to TRBJ2-1; TRBD1 matches 11 bases. V gave up 6 bases and J gave up 7 bases; unmatched junction bases: 6. This CDR3 has 14 residues. Germline V lookup: CDR1 SGHRS, CDR2 YFSETQ. DNA of the CDR3: TGCGCCAGCAACCGGGACAGGGGGTCGAATGAGCAGTTCTTC. It is translated as CASNRDRGSNEQFF.

This chain uses TRBV2 with TRBJ2-3, with 8 nucleotides matching TRBD1. With 10 bases clipped from V and 3 bases from J, the junction kept 6 bases outside the gene matches. Germline V lookup: CDR1 SNHLY, CDR2 FYNNEI. This CDR3 is 13 amino acids long. The CDR3 DNA is TGTGCCATTGACAGGGGTGGGACAGATACGCAGTATTTT. Translated, it gives CAIDRGGTDTQYF. Filled out from reference TRBV2 and TRBJ2-3, the complete variable domain reads EPEVTQTPSHQVTQMGQEVILRCVPISNHLYFYWYRQILGQKVEFLVSFYNNEISEKSEIFDDQFSVERPDGSNFTLKIRSTKLEDSAMYFCAIDRGGTDTQYFGPGTRLTVL.

This chain uses TRBV6-5 with TRBJ1-1; tentative D call: TRBD1 (6 bases). V was clipped by 6 bases and J by 3 bases, with 17 bases between them. Germline-derived CDR1 and CDR2 are MNHEY and SVGAGI. This CDR3 region has 15 residues. The CDR3 spells CASRPSTGTDTEAFF. CDR3 DNA sequence: TGTGCCAGCAGGCCCTCAACAGGGACGGACACTGAAGCTTTCTTT.

V is TRBV27 and J is TRBJ1-1; 7 bases agree with TRBD1. The trim removed 6 bases at V and 7 bases at J, leaving 14 bases unmatched. CDR1 and CDR2 (germline): MNHEY, SMNVEV (reference sequence). The length of the CDR3 is 15 residues. CDR3 amino acids: CASSGHGTAINEAFF. CDR3 DNA: TGTGCCAGCAGCGGACACGGGACAGCCATTAATGAAGCTTTCTTT.

This clone showed up just a few times. The genes are TRBV19 and TRBJ1-5, with D perhaps TRBD1 (6 bases). Per germline, CDR1 LNHDA and CDR2 SQIVND (reference sequence). The CDR3 is 16 residues long. V dropped 5 bases and J dropped 6 bases, with 20 bases sitting between them. In DNA form, the CDR3 reads TGTGCCAGTAGTCAAACCGGGACAAAATGGGGTCAGCCCCAGCATTTT. Amino acids: CASSQTGTKWGQPQHF.

This chain links TRBV9 with TRBJ2-2; possible D gene TRBD1, 5 bases. In germline, CDR1 is SGDLS, CDR2 YYNGEE. The CDR3 covers 14 residues. V was shortened by 1 base and J by 8 bases, with 12 bases between the two germline ends. In nucleotides, the CDR3 is TGTGCCAGCAGCGTAAAGACAGTTGGTGGGGAGCTGTTTTTT. Translation: CASSVKTVGGELFF.

J is TRBJ2-7 and V is TRBV7-2; TRBD2 agrees at 10 bases. The CDR3 extends over 16 amino acids. Trimming at V came to 5 bases and at J to 3 bases, leaving 10 bases not matched to a gene. Germline-derived CDR1 and CDR2 are SGHTA and FQGNSA. CDR3 region: CASSRTHSGGNYEQYF. The CDR3 coding sequence is TGTGCCAGCAGCCGTACCCATAGCGGGGGGAACTACGAGCAGTACTTC.

V gene TRBV10-1 combines with J gene TRBJ2-2; no reliable D call. The germline V and J ends were trimmed by 2 bases and 3 bases, with 4 bases remaining between them. The CDR3 spans 13 residues. In germline, CDR1 is WNHNN, CDR2 SYGVQD (reference sequence). The CDR3 here is CASSEPDTGELFF. The CDR3 bases are TGCGCCAGCAGTGAGCCGGACACCGGGGAGCTGTTTTTT.

V gene TRBV27 combines with J gene TRBJ2-7; D may be TRBD1 (6 bases). There are 11 residues in the CDR3. V was trimmed by 7 bases and J by 5 bases, leaving 9 bases between them. CDR1 is MNHEY, CDR2 SMNVEV, per germline (reference sequence). This chain's CDR3 is CASIGGDEQYF. The CDR3 region has the DNA TGTGCCAGCATTGGGGGCGACGAGCAGTACTTC.

This clone was picked up one time. The gene calls are TRBV27 and TRBJ2-7; D remains ambiguous. Germline-derived CDR1 and CDR2 are MNHEY and SMNVEV (reference sequence). V was pared by 6 bases and J by 1 base, with 10 bases between. There are 13 residues in the CDR3. The CDR3 loop reads CASSKTVSYEQYF. CDR3 sequence (DNA): TGTGCCAGCAGCAAAACAGTATCCTACGAGCAGTACTTC.

The chain uses TRBV6-5 and TRBJ2-1; 13 bases are shared with TRBD2. Looked up from germline, CDR1 is MNHEY and CDR2 is SVGAGI. The V segment lost 6 bases and the J segment 7 bases; nucleotides outside the gene matches: 6. The CDR3 spans 15 residues. CDR3 DNA: TGTGCCAGCAGCCCGACTAGCGGGAGGAGTAATGAGCAGTTCTTC. Its translation: CASSPTSGRSNEQFF.

A note on this clone: Other DNA variants within this sample encode the same CDR3. This chain joins TRBV11-2 and TRBJ2-3; tentatively, D is TRBD2 (5 bases). V lost 3 bases, J lost 6 bases, and 10 bases lay in between. Germline-derived CDR1 and CDR2 are SGHAT and FQNNGV. The CDR3 covers 13 residues. The DNA for the CDR3 is TGTGCCAGCAGCTTGGACCCGGGGGATACGCAGTATTTT. This sequence encodes CASSLDPGDTQYF. Full variable domain (remainder filled in from reference TRBV11-2 and TRBJ2-3): EAGVAQSPRYKIIEKRQSVAFWCNPISGHATLYWYQQILGQGPKLLIQFQNNGVVDDSQLPKDRFSAERLKGVDSTLKIQPAKLEDSAVYLCASSLDPGDTQYFGPGTRLTVL.

The rearrangement joins TRBV6-5 to TRBJ1-1; 7 positions match TRBD1. The CDR3 length is 14 residues. J lost 1 base, V lost 2 bases, and 1 base had no gene match. Germline CDR1 is MNHEY and CDR2 is SVGAGI. The CDR3 reads CASSYDRENTEAFF. In nucleotides, the CDR3 is TGTGCCAGCAGTTACGACAGGGAGAACACTGAAGCTTTCTTT.

This chain links TRBV7-2 with TRBJ2-7; TRBD2 matches at 12 bases. Losses at the gene ends were 5 bases for V and 7 bases for J; bases not matched to a gene: 6. Germline loops: CDR1 SGHTA, CDR2 FQGNSA. The CDR3 has 14 amino acids. CDR3 DNA sequence: TGTGCCAGCAGCCCACGGACTAGCGGGATAGAGCAGTACTTC. It is translated as CASSPRTSGIEQYF.

The chain couples TRBV6-6 to TRBJ2-7; 9 nucleotides match TRBD1. V trimming: 5 bases; J trimming: 6 bases; junction bases outside the gene matches: 8. The CDR3 covers 14 residues. Germline V gene lookup returns CDR1 MNHNY and CDR2 SVGAGI (reference sequence). The CDR3 loop reads CASSRPGQGGEQYF. CDR3 DNA: TGTGCCAGCAGTCGGCCGGGACAGGGAGGCGAGCAGTACTTC.

This chain joins TRBV11-2 and TRBJ2-5; D ambiguous. The CDR3 has 12 residues. V was pared by 5 bases and J by 5 bases, with 9 bases between. The germline V gene encodes CDR1 SGHAT and CDR2 FQNNGV. The CDR3 sequence is CASSPHKETQYF. The DNA of the CDR3 is TGTGCCAGCAGCCCACACAAGGAGACCCAGTACTTC.

The chain recombines TRBV7-2 with TRBJ2-3, with 9 bases matching TRBD2. Trimming at V came to 2 bases and at J to 0 bases, leaving 9 bases not matched to a gene. The CDR3 extends over 18 amino acids. CDR1 and CDR2 (germline): SGHTA, FQGNSA. The CDR3 sequence is CASSLMAGGLRSTDTQYF. CDR3 bases: TGTGCCAGCAGCTTAATGGCGGGGGGGCTGAGGAGCACAGATACGCAGTATTTT.

The gene calls are TRBV10-3 and TRBJ2-2; possible D gene TRBD2, 5 bases. The CDR3 has 16 residues. Trimming pared 6 bases from V and 1 base from J, leaving 15 bases between. Germline V gene sequence: CDR1 ENHRY, CDR2 SYGVKD. Written as DNA, the CDR3 is TGTGCCATCAGCATAAACCCTCGGGAGAACACCGGGGAGCTGTTTTTT. This encodes CAISINPRENTGELFF.

J is TRBJ1-2 and V is TRBV7-2; D not certain. Germline CDR1 is SGHTA and CDR2 is FQGNSA. This CDR3 has 15 residues. Trimming stripped 2 bases from V and 1 base from J, with 11 bases between. The CDR3 DNA is TGTGCCAGCAGCTTACTGGGCACCGATAACTATGGCTACACCTTC. It is translated as CASSLLGTDNYGYTF.

This rearrangement joins TRBV28 to TRBJ2-6, with D possibly matching TRBD2 (6 bases). V was pared by 6 bases and J by 1 base, with 13 bases between. The CDR3 is 16 residues long. The germline gives CDR1 MDHEN, CDR2 SYDVKM. CDR3 sequence: CASSLGTFSGANVLTF. The CDR3, as DNA: TGTGCCAGCAGCCTCGGGACTTTTTCTGGGGCCAACGTCCTGACTTTC.

The chain couples TRBV28 to TRBJ1-4; perhaps TRBD1 as D (6 bases). With 0 bases removed from V and 8 bases from J, the gap between germline ends came to 13 bases. CDR3 length: 15 amino acids. Germline lookup yields CDR1 MDHEN and CDR2 SYDVKM. This chain's CDR3 is CASSLWAGGGEKLFF. The CDR3 DNA reads as TGTGCCAGCAGTTTATGGGCGGGCGGGGGCGAAAAACTGTTTTTT. Full variable domain (remainder filled in from reference TRBV28 and TRBJ1-4): DVKVTQSSRYLVKRTGEKVFLECVQDMDHENMFWYRQDPGLGLRLIYFSYDVKMKEKGDIPEGYSVSREKKERFSLILESASTNQTSMYLCASSLWAGGGEKLFFGSGTQLSVL.

The chain recombines TRBV7-9 with TRBJ2-1, with unresolved D. Looked up from germline, CDR1 is SEHNR and CDR2 is FQNEAQ (reference sequence). V lost 5 bases and J 6 bases, leaving 11 bases between the germline ends. The CDR3 sequence is 13 residues long. The CDR3 is CASSNLGPNEQFF. The DNA of the CDR3 is TGTGCCAGCAGCAATCTAGGCCCCAATGAGCAGTTCTTC.

V is TRBV27 and J is TRBJ2-1, with a possible D match to TRBD1 (6 bases). This CDR3 is 19 amino acids long. The germline V gene has CDR1 MNHEY and CDR2 SMNVEV (reference sequence). V lost 2 bases and J lost 2, with 22 bases in between. DNA of the CDR3: TGTGCCAGCAGTTTAAGGGGATTAGTTCGGCAGGGGCCCTACAATGAGCAGTTCTTC. Amino acid sequence: CASSLRGLVRQGPYNEQFF.

This clone was found a few times. The CDR3 DNA sequence: TGTGCCAGCAGCCAAGATAGGACACGTGGCTACACCTTC. Translation gives CASSQDRTRGYTF. The chain joins TRBV14 to TRBJ1-2, with D possibly being TRBD1 (5 bases). Germline lookup yields CDR1 SGHDN and CDR2 FVKESK. The CDR3 runs to 13 residues. Trimming removed 0 bases at V and 7 bases at J, with 9 bases between. The whole variable domain, filled in from reference TRBV14 and TRBJ1-2, reads EAGVTQFPSHSVIEKGQTVTLRCDPISGHDNLYWYRRVMGKEIKFLLHFVKESKQDESGMPNNRFLAERTGGTYSTLKVQPAELEDSGVYFCASSQDRTRGYTFGSGTRLTVV.

The rearrangement joins TRBV28 to TRBJ2-7, with D tentatively TRBD2 (6 bases). Between the trimmed V and J ends, which lost 4 bases and 9 bases, there was a span of 13 bases. The CDR3 loop spans 12 amino acids. CDR1 MDHEN and CDR2 SYDVKM come from the germline V gene. CDR3 DNA: TGTGCCAGCAGTTGGAGTGGGGGAGGGCAGTACTTC. It codes for CASSWSGGGQYF.

This chain connects TRBV29-1 to TRBJ2-3; D is unresolved. Trimming took 7 bases from V and 4 from J, leaving 18 bases between them. The CDR3 is 14 residues long. Germline assignment: CDR1 SQVTM and CDR2 ANQGSEA. CDR3 coding DNA: TGCAGCGCCCTAGATACCGGCGCCGCAGATACGCAGTATTTT. Protein: CSALDTGAADTQYF.

J is TRBJ1-5 and V is TRBV18; D call uncertain. The CDR3 runs to 13 residues. Germline V lookup: CDR1 KGHSH, CDR2 LQKENI. V was clipped by 5 bases and J by 1 base, with 6 bases between them. As DNA, the CDR3 is TGTGCCAGCTCAGAAACAAGCAATCAGCCCCAGCATTTT. Its protein product is CASSETSNQPQHF.

The genes are TRBV11-2 and TRBJ2-7; the D gene is possibly TRBD2 (5 bases). The CDR3 sequence is 14 residues long. Germline CDR1 and CDR2: SGHAT and FQNNGV. V lost 0 bases and J 2 bases, leaving 8 bases between the germline ends. CDR3 sequence: CASSLDSGTYEQYF. In nucleotides, the CDR3 is TGTGCCAGCAGCTTAGACTCGGGAACCTACGAGCAGTACTTC.